These 16 T cell receptor beta chains originate from one sample sequenced in a study of T cells in Graves' hyperthyroidism and ophthalmopathy. TCR beta CDR3 regions were amplified from RNA. Initially, a first-round RT-PCR of the TCR CDR3 employed the HTBI primer set. Each CDR3 protein gets one entry after TCRdb re-called the multiplex PCR reads with MiXCR. The sample carries 250,000 to 300,000 distinct CDR3 sequences, around 13% recorded once. Input material: blood. The source is a woman aged 40 to 50 with Graves' hyperthyroidism.

This clonotype was counted at least ten times. The V call is TRBV7-2, the J call TRBJ2-2; possible D gene TRBD1, 6 bases. Trimming removed 5 bases from V and 7 bases from J, with 20 bases in between. Germline V CDR1 and CDR2: SGHTA, FQGNSA. CDR3 length: 16 amino acids. In DNA, the CDR3 is TGTGCCAGCAGCCTACAGGGTGGCGGAGCCCTCGGGGAGCTGTTTTTT. Translated, it gives CASSLQGGGALGELFF. Filled out from reference TRBV7-2 and TRBJ2-2, the complete variable domain reads GAGVSQSPSNKVTEKGKDVELRCDPISGHTALYWYRQSLGQGLEFLIYFQGNSAPDKSGLPSDRFSAERTGGSVSTLTIQRTQQEDSAVYLCASSLQGGGALGELFFGEGSRLTVL.

The sample holds many counts of this clonotype. This chain joins TRBV27 and TRBJ1-1; the match to TRBD1 covers 7 bases. The germline gives CDR1 MNHEY, CDR2 SMNVEV (reference sequence). The CDR3 is 15 residues long. V was clipped by 5 bases and J by 1 base; unmatched bases: 7. CDR3 in DNA: TGTGCCAGCAGTCGAGGGGGACAGCCGAACACTGAAGCTTTCTTT. It specifies CASSRGGQPNTEAFF.

This clonotype came up a few times. The genes are TRBV28 and TRBJ2-3; either TRBD1 or TRBD2 may fit D (6 bases each). This CDR3 has 13 amino acids. The V and J ends lost 7 bases and 4 bases respectively, with 12 bases between them. Germline loops: CDR1 MDHEN, CDR2 SYDVKM. The CDR3 is CASIGGWADTQYF. In DNA, the CDR3 is TGTGCCAGCATAGGGGGGTGGGCAGATACGCAGTATTTT. Full variable domain (rest looked up from reference TRBV28 and TRBJ2-3): DVKVTQSSRYLVKRTGEKVFLECVQDMDHENMFWYRQDPGLGLRLIYFSYDVKMKEKGDIPEGYSVSREKKERFSLILESASTNQTSMYLCASIGGWADTQYFGPGTRLTVL.

The sample holds many counts of this clonotype. The V call is TRBV6-6, the J call TRBJ1-1; D call uncertain. CDR3 length equals 13 residues. Germline CDR1 MNHNY, CDR2 SVGAGI (reference sequence). The V end was cut by 2 bases, the J end by 7 bases, with 11 bases between. The CDR3 protein is CASSYGGSGEAFF. In DNA, the CDR3 is TGTGCCAGCAGTTACGGAGGAAGCGGTGAAGCTTTCTTT.

This clonotype was observed many times. This chain joins TRBV2 and TRBJ2-5; D is unresolved. V gave up 4 bases and J gave up 5 bases, with 11 bases separating them. CDR1 and CDR2 (germline): SNHLY, FYNNEI. This CDR3 comprises 13 residues. CDR3 region: CASSVYPLETQYF. The CDR3, as DNA: TGTGCCAGCAGTGTATATCCTTTGGAGACCCAGTACTTC.

This clonotype was counted ten times or more. The chain links TRBV3-1 to TRBJ1-1; 7 nucleotides match TRBD1. Germline values: CDR1 LGHDT, CDR2 YNNKEL (reference sequence). The CDR3 consists of 14 residues. The V segment lost 0 bases and the J segment 6 bases; nucleotides outside the gene matches: 4. The CDR3 reads CASSQDSGTAEAFF. CDR3 sequence (DNA): TGTGCCAGCAGCCAAGATTCGGGGACAGCTGAAGCTTTCTTT.

This clonotype was counted many times. This chain joins TRBV6-1 and TRBJ1-1; D is ambiguous. Germline loops: CDR1 MNHNS, CDR2 SASEGT. V lost 7 bases and J lost 0, with 6 bases in between. This CDR3 contains 12 residues. This CDR3 is CASTIMNTEAFF. For the CDR3, the DNA is TGTGCCAGCACCATTATGAACACTGAAGCTTTCTTT.

Remarks on this clonotype: This could be a read error, since a much larger clone is one nucleotide away. Without the conserved terminal phenylalanine or tryptophan, this CDR3 likely stems from a read error. The chain couples TRBV24-1 to TRBJ2-7; 10 bases line up with TRBD1. Germline V gene data show CDR1 as KGHDR and CDR2 as SFDVKD. The V segment lost 6 bases and the J segment 2 bases; nucleotides outside the gene matches: 3. CDR3 length: 14 residues. Here the CDR3 DNA reads TGTGCCACCAGTAGGGGACAGGGGACCTACGAGCAGTACCTC. Residues: CATSRGQGTYEQYL.

This clonotype was seen more than once but under ten times. The rearrangement uses TRBV4-2 and TRBJ2-1, with a possible D match to TRBD1 (6 bases). Germline CDR1 LGHNA, CDR2 YNFKEQ. V was clipped by 3 bases and J by 10 bases, with 7 bases between them. The CDR3 contains 11 residues. The CDR3 DNA sequence: TGTGCCAGCAGCCAGGGACACGAGCAGTTCTTC. It is translated as CASSQGHEQFF.

In its sample, this clonotype was seen a few times. V usage is TRBV6-2 or TRBV6-3 and J usage is TRBJ2-5; tentative D call: TRBD1 (6 bases). The CDR3 spans 15 residues. Germline assignment: CDR1 MNHEY and CDR2 SVGEGT. V was cut by 5 bases and J by 4 bases, with 17 bases left in between. The CDR3 coding sequence is TGTGCCAGCAGTCGACAGACAGGCGGCCGAGAGACCCAGTACTTC. It translates to CASSRQTGGRETQYF.

At least ten counts were recorded for this clonotype. The chain recombines TRBV7-9 with TRBJ2-5; possible D gene TRBD2, 6 bases. The V end was cut by 2 bases, the J end by 3 bases, with 13 bases between. This CDR3 region has 15 residues. CDR1 and CDR2 from the germline V gene are SEHNR and FQNEAQ (reference sequence). The CDR3 sequence: CASSLSTGGEETQYF. Written as DNA, the CDR3 is TGTGCCAGCAGCTTATCCACCGGGGGAGAAGAGACCCAGTACTTC.

This clonotype was recorded many times. The CDR3 coding sequence is TGTGCCAGCAGCTTCCCGAAAGGGACTAGCGGGAGCCCATACGAGCAGTACTTC. This codes for CASSFPKGTSGSPYEQYF. The V and J genes are TRBV7-2 and TRBJ2-7, with 14 positions matching TRBD2. CDR3 length: 18 residues. The ends lost 3 bases at V and 4 bases at J; junction bases unmatched: 11. Germline CDR1 is SGHTA and CDR2 is FQGNSA.

This clonotype was observed many times. CDR3 loop: CSARWGTDTQYF. DNA for the CDR3: TGCAGTGCTAGGTGGGGGACAGATACGCAGTATTTT. V and J are TRBV20-1 and TRBJ2-3; D tentatively reads TRBD1 or TRBD2 (5 bases each). CDR1 is DFQATT and CDR2 is SNEGSKA in the germline V gene (reference sequence). V was cut by 3 bases and J by 3 bases, with 7 bases left in between. This CDR3 is built from 12 residues.

This rearrangement joins TRBV28 to TRBJ2-7, with 7 bases identical to TRBD2. There are 12 residues in the CDR3. CDR1 MDHEN and CDR2 SYDVKM come from the germline V gene. The V and J ends lost 11 bases and 6 bases, in that order; junction bases with no gene match: 10. CDR3 coding DNA: TGTGCCTCCCGCGGGACTACCGGCGAGCAGTACTTC. Protein: CASRGTTGEQYF.

This clonotype has ten or more counts. The chain couples TRBV2 to TRBJ2-2; 9 nucleotides agree with TRBD1. The CDR3 spans 15 residues. Germline trimming cut 10 bases from V and 2 bases from J; bases unmatched to any gene: 8. The germline CDR1 and CDR2 sequences are SNHLY and FYNNEI. CDR3 region: CATAVGQGNTGELFF. The DNA for the CDR3 is TGTGCCACAGCAGTGGGACAGGGTAACACCGGGGAGCTGTTTTTT.

This clonotype was detected many times. This chain links TRBV29-1 with TRBJ2-1, with TRBD2 matching over 8 bases. The V gene end was trimmed by 4 bases and the J gene end by 1 base; junction bases not matched to a gene: 3. Germline CDR1 and CDR2: SQVTM and ANQGSEA. The CDR3 is 14 amino acids. The CDR3 bases are TGCAGCGTTGCGGGAGGGCCATCCTACAATGAGCAGTTCTTC. It specifies CSVAGGPSYNEQFF.